This entry lists 17 T cell receptor beta chains sequenced from one sample in a study of T-cell reconstitution after alpha-beta-depleted transplantation in children listed by TCRdb under 2016. Library method: PCR. Data came from an Illumina HiSeq 2500. To normalize quantification of the TCRbeta repertoire, the TCR libraries were built with molecular barcoding that relied on unique molecular identifiers. TCRdb reanalyzed the raw reads on its own, using fastp at Q25 for trimming and MiXCR for clone calling, and kept in-frame beta chains. A single entry per CDR3 protein holds the most common genes and DNA from its merged rows. For this sample the table gives 350,000 to 500,000 distinct CDR3 sequences, of which approximately 41% were detected only once. Roughly a quarter of the sample lies in the top ten. The intended sense of this specimen's treatment or condition label: allogeneic hematopoietic cell transplantation with graft depleted of TCRalphabeta T cells and CD19 B cells.

This sample comprised PBMCs, obtained before TCRalphabeta/CD19-depleted stem cell transplant. The receptor set was obtained from a girl aged 2-10 years with aplastic anemia, due to receive a stem cell transplant.

This clonotype came up a few times. The chain joins TRBV20-1 to TRBJ1-3, with D perhaps TRBD1 (5 bases). The CDR3 sequence is 14 residues long. Germline lookup yields CDR1 DFQATT and CDR2 SNEGSKA (reference sequence). The ends were cut back, 5 bases at V and 4 bases at J, with 15 bases in the middle. The chain's CDR3 is CSALGQGDGNTIYF. CDR3 DNA: TGCAGTGCTTTGGGCCAGGGTGACGGAAACACCATATATTTT.

This clonotype has only a few counts. This rearrangement joins TRBV18 to TRBJ2-7; the match to TRBD1 covers 7 bases. The CDR3 contains 16 residues. J was trimmed by 0 bases and V by 3 bases; bases with no gene match: 8. Germline V CDR1 and CDR2: KGHSH, LQKENI. CDR3 in DNA: TGTGCCAGCTCACCGGGACAGCCTCCTTTCTCCTACGAGCAGTACTTC. This translates into CASSPGQPPFSYEQYF.

This clonotype was detected ten times or more. V and J are TRBV7-9 and TRBJ2-2; D is perhaps TRBD2 (5 bases). The CDR3 sequence is 16 residues long. The V gene's germline CDR1 is SEHNR and CDR2 FQNEAQ (reference sequence). Trimming took off 4 bases at V and 5 bases at J, with 17 bases between the two ends. As DNA, the CDR3 is TGTGCCAGCAGCTCCAAGGCTAGCTTGGTAACCGGGGAGCTGTTTTTT. The encoded protein is CASSSKASLVTGELFF.

The gene calls are TRBV2 and TRBJ1-5, with 7 nucleotides matching TRBD1. Germline V CDR1 and CDR2: SNHLY, FYNNEI. With 4 bases clipped from V and 4 bases from J, the junction kept 7 bases outside the gene matches. This CDR3 spans 15 amino acids. CDR3 sequence: CASSGQGGWNQPQHF. DNA of the CDR3: TGTGCCAGCAGTGGACAGGGAGGTTGGAATCAGCCCCAGCATTTT.

This clonotype was found many times. This chain links TRBV29-1 with TRBJ2-7; TRBD2 aligns across 7 bases. CDR3 length equals 11 residues. The germline V gene encodes CDR1 SQVTM and CDR2 ANQGSEA. CDR3 sequence reads: CSGGSRGEQYF. The DNA of the CDR3 is TGCAGTGGCGGGAGTCGTGGCGAGCAGTACTTC.

The chain has TRBV11-2 and TRBJ2-5; 7 nucleotides line up with TRBD1. CDR3 length equals 16 residues. Germline trimming cut 0 bases from V and 0 bases from J; bases unmatched to any gene: 4. Germline CDR1 SGHAT, CDR2 FQNNGV. The CDR3 region is CASSLDLTGYQETQYF. CDR3 bases: TGTGCCAGCAGCTTAGATTTGACAGGGTACCAAGAGACCCAGTACTTC.

This clonotype occurred many times. The CDR3 here is CATKLPDGELFF. The CDR3 nucleotides are TGTGCCACCAAACTGCCCGACGGGGAGCTGTTTTTT. The rearrangement links TRBV24-1 to TRBJ2-2; D is uncertain. Trimming left V 8 bases short and J 7 bases short, with 10 bases between. Germline V gives CDR1 KGHDR, CDR2 SFDVKD. This CDR3 contains 12 residues.

The J gene is TRBJ2-1, the V gene TRBV27, with 9 bases matching TRBD2. The V gene's germline CDR1 is MNHEY and CDR2 SMNVEV (reference sequence). V gave up 3 bases and J gave up 3 bases; unmatched junction bases: 3. This CDR3 has 15 residues. CDR3 DNA sequence: TGTGCCAGCAGTTTCCTAGCGGGAAACTACAATGAGCAGTTCTTC. It encodes CASSFLAGNYNEQFF.

The chain links TRBV7-9 to TRBJ1-1; D is possibly TRBD1 (5 bases). Germline CDR1 and CDR2: SEHNR and FQNEAQ (reference sequence). This CDR3 region has 16 residues. V was clipped by 0 bases and J by 11 bases, with 22 bases between them. The CDR3 DNA follows: TGTGCCAGCAGCTTAGCGGGCGTGCGGGGGGATCAAGAGGCTTTCTTT. This translates into CASSLAGVRGDQEAFF.

This clonotype was found many times. The V call is TRBV5-1, the J call TRBJ2-4; 9 bases fit TRBD1. CDR1 is SGHRS, CDR2 YFSETQ, per germline. CDR3 length: 16 residues. Trimming took 3 bases from V and 7 from J; bases not matched to a gene: 11. The CDR3 DNA is TGCGCCAGCAGCTCCCCCGGGACAGGGACGGCCAACATTCAGTACTTC. Its translation: CASSSPGTGTANIQYF.

J is TRBJ2-7 and V is TRBV5-5; D might be TRBD1 (6 bases). The CDR3 consists of 12 residues. Germline values: CDR1 SGHKS, CDR2 YYEKEE (reference sequence). CDR3 DNA sequence: TGTGAGGCAGCTTGGACAGTGTACGAGCAGTACTTC. It codes for CEAAWTVYEQYF.

The chain combines TRBV7-2 with TRBJ2-3; TRBD1 is a possible D gene (6 bases). Germline assignment: CDR1 SGHTA and CDR2 FQGNSA. CDR3 length: 15 residues. Trimming stripped 5 bases from V and 2 bases from J, with 14 bases between. As DNA, the CDR3 is TGTGCCAGCAGCGGACAGAGGGCGGCCACAGATACGCAGTATTTT. Its translation is CASSGQRAATDTQYF.

This clonotype came up a few times. The chain joins TRBV5-1 to TRBJ2-2; 10 nucleotides line up with TRBD2. J was trimmed by 7 bases and V by 4 bases; bases with no gene match: 16. The CDR3 totals 18 residues. The germline V gene has CDR1 SGHRS and CDR2 YFSETQ. This CDR3 reads CASSLPTSGRVIDGELFF. The CDR3 nucleotides read TGCGCCAGCAGCCTACCGACTAGCGGGCGTGTAATCGACGGGGAGCTGTTTTTT.

The chain combines TRBV28 with TRBJ2-2; D is uncertain. The CDR3 sequence is 14 residues long. V gave up 6 bases and J gave up 1 base, with 9 bases separating them. Germline CDR1 MDHEN, CDR2 SYDVKM. The CDR3 DNA reads as TGTGCCAGCAGGAACTCCCTGAACACCGGGGAGCTGTTTTTT. It encodes CASRNSLNTGELFF.

This clonotype was seen only a few times. The chain joins TRBV6-1 to TRBJ1-1; tentatively, D is TRBD1 (6 bases). This CDR3 comprises 13 residues. V shed 5 bases and J shed 6 bases, with 13 bases lying between them. Germline V lookup: CDR1 MNHNS, CDR2 SASEGT. CDR3 coding DNA: TGTGCCAGCAGTCATACAGGGTACGCTGAAGCTTTCTTT. This sequence encodes CASSHTGYAEAFF.

This clonotype was recorded at least ten times. This chain connects TRBV7-9 to TRBJ1-3; D ambiguous. Germline-derived CDR1 and CDR2 are SEHNR and FQNEAQ (reference sequence). This CDR3 is 16 amino acids long. V gave up 8 bases and J gave up 1 base, with 18 bases separating them. The CDR3 nucleotides are TGTGCCAGCGCCCGCACGTCGCTAGTATCTGGAAACACCATATATTTT. This codes for CASARTSLVSGNTIYF.

The chain couples TRBV5-1 to TRBJ2-7; weak D call: TRBD1 (6 bases). There are 16 residues in the CDR3. The ends were cut back, 2 bases at V and 5 bases at J, with 20 bases in the middle. Germline-derived CDR1 and CDR2 are SGHRS and YFSETQ. For the CDR3, the DNA is TGCGCCAGCAGCTTACAGGCCGACAGGCTACGGAACGAGCAGTACTTC. It specifies CASSLQADRLRNEQYF. Variable domain in full (rest from reference TRBV5-1 and TRBJ2-7): KAGVTQTPRYLIKTRGQQVTLSCSPISGHRSVSWYQQTPGQGLQFLFEYFSETQRNKGNFPGRFSGRQFSNSRSEMNVSTLELGDSALYLCASSLQADRLRNEQYFGPGTRLTVT.